Described below is a single TCR beta chain sequence and its context. This sample is drawn from a study of control samples from healthy donors and cancer patients. Sequencing was performed with immunoSEQ multiplex PCR; in TCRdb, only in-frame clones are kept and a portion is missing. The sample has roughly 400,000 clones, around nine tenths seen once. Source material: PBMCs. This receptor was identified in a man aged 35-49 years with head and neck cancer.

CDR3 coding DNA: TGTGCCAGCAGCGTGTTACTAGCGGGGGGACGCGAGCAGTACTTC. Translating gives CASSVLLAGGREQYF. The genes are TRBV7-2 and TRBJ2-7; 12 bases align to TRBD2. Germline assignment: CDR1 SGHTA and CDR2 FQGNSA. This CDR3 has 15 residues. V shed 5 bases, J shed 6 bases, and the junction held 8 bases outside the gene matches. The variable domain in full, completed from reference TRBV7-2 and TRBJ2-7, reads GAGVSQSPSNKVTEKGKDVELRCDPISGHTALYWYRQSLGQGLEFLIYFQGNSAPDKSGLPSDRFSAERTGGSVSTLTIQRTQQEDSAVYLCASSVLLAGGREQYFGPGTRLTVT.